The table lists the clone carrying this T cell receptor beta chain with a few counts. TCRdb independently ran MiXCR on the 5' RACE reads; one entry per CDR3 protein. This sample has over 250,000 distinct CDR3 sequences, with approximately 4% found just once. The data stem from a study of T cells after yellow fever vaccination. Germline CDR1 is SGHNT and CDR2 is YYREEE (reference sequence). The length of the CDR3 is 19 residues. The junction had 14 bases not matched to a gene; V was cut back by 2 bases and J by 2 bases. The sequence was collected from a man between 18 and 35 years old who received the YFV17D yellow fever vaccine. V is TRBV5-4 and J is TRBJ1-2; 11 bases match TRBD1. The source material was PBMCs, sampled 5 days after the yellow fever booster vaccination. CDR3 sequence (DNA): TGTGCCAGCAGCTTCTTGGTCGGGACAGGGGGGTCAGGGAACTATGGCTACACCTTC. As protein: CASSFLVGTGGSGNYGYTF.